The sequence of this T cell receptor beta chain was determined in a study of technical replicates of blood from a few donors. The sample holds many counts of this clone. Profiling relied on immunoSEQ multiplex PCR, and the TCRdb table lists in-frame clones only, not all of them. The top ten hold under 5.5% of the sample, which has around 73,000 clones, 85% to 95% seen once. The clonotype comes from a human donor in good health. Some clones in this sample may be carry-over from other donors' samples. Sequencing was carried out using PBMCs.

CDR3 DNA: TGTGCCAGCAGCTTCTTGGAAGGGGGAGTCGGGGAGCTGTTTTTT. Its translation is CASSFLEGGVGELFF. The chain recombines TRBV7-9 with TRBJ2-2; possible D gene TRBD1, 6 bases. V dropped 3 bases and J dropped 7 bases, with 15 bases sitting between them. Germline assignment: CDR1 SEHNR and CDR2 FQNEAQ (reference sequence). There are 15 residues in the CDR3. Together with reference TRBV7-9 and TRBJ2-2, the CDR3 gives the full variable domain: DTGVSQNPRHKITKRGQNVTFRCDPISEHNRLYWYRQTLGQGPEFLTYFQNEAQLEKSRLLSDRFSAERPKGSFSTLEIQRTEQGDSAMYLCASSFLEGGVGELFFGEGSRLTVL.